This T cell receptor beta chain was identified in a study of OX40 agonist ivuxolimab in advanced cancers. Study overall: Anti-PD-1, anti-PD-L1 or anti-CTLA-4 therapy given earlier was allowed, and over 35% had some.

Study results and limitations: Clonal expansion among partial responders at 0.1-3.0 mg/kg ranked near the lowest.

As to this clone: Its antigen is still unknown.

Sequenced by immunoSEQ multiplex PCR; TCRdb stores in-frame clones only, minus some. This sample has under 70,000 clones, with around 86% found just once. Trimming cost V 3 bases and J 2 bases; bases outside gene matches: 3. CDR3 length equals 14 residues. Germline V gene sequence: CDR1 MGHRA, CDR2 YSYEKL. Autoimmune disease history or systemic immunosuppression led to patient exclusion. The genes are TRBV4-1 and TRBJ1-2; 7 bases agree with TRBD1. This clonotype was sampled from an adult with an advanced solid tumor such as melanoma, head and neck, liver or kidney cancer. The specimen was CD4+ or CD8+ T cells sorted from blood, collected in a trial of the OX40 agonist ivuxolimab. The CDR3 sequence: CASSHTQGNYGYTF. Written as DNA, the CDR3 is TGCGCCAGCAGCCACACACAGGGGAACTATGGCTACACCTTC.